One and the same sample provided the 27 T cell receptor beta chains below, sequenced in a study of shared clonotypes between healthy human individuals. The method was immunoSEQ multiplex PCR; TCRdb's version includes in-frame clones alone and lacks a portion of them. The sample has about 1 million clones; about three quarters are singletons. Sequenced sample: memory CD4+ T cells sorted from blood. Stated subset: CD45RA-negative fraction. These receptors were taken from a man in his late teens or twenties in good health.

This clone was recorded a few times. The rearrangement uses TRBV19 and TRBJ1-1; D gene uncertain. CDR3 length equals 13 residues. V lost 3 bases to trimming and J lost 2 bases, with 7 bases between them. In germline, CDR1 is LNHDA, CDR2 SQIVND (reference sequence). CDR3 sequence: CASSMGYNTEAFF. CDR3 nucleotide sequence: TGTGCCAGTAGTATGGGATACAACACTGAAGCTTTCTTT.

The CDR3 nucleotides read TGTGCCAGCAGCTTTTCGCGGGGCCGGGGCACCGGGGAGCTGTTTTTT. This encodes CASSFSRGRGTGELFF. The rearrangement uses TRBV11-2 and TRBJ2-2; tentatively, D is TRBD2 (6 bases). With 3 bases removed from V and 4 bases from J, the gap between germline ends came to 15 bases. The germline V gene encodes CDR1 SGHAT and CDR2 FQNNGV. The CDR3 spans 16 residues.

The chain links TRBV4-2 to TRBJ1-5; D remains ambiguous. Trimming shortened V by 1 base and J by 6 bases, and 10 bases separated the two germline ends. CDR3 length: 14 amino acids. Looked up from germline, CDR1 is LGHNA and CDR2 is YNFKEQ. DNA of the CDR3: TGTGCCAGCAGCCAAGTTGATGATAGTCAGCCCCAGCATTTT. It translates to CASSQVDDSQPQHF.

The chain uses TRBV6-1 and TRBJ2-3; D unclear. V gave up 2 bases and J gave up 4 bases, with 16 bases separating them. The CDR3 runs to 16 residues. CDR1 is MNHNS, CDR2 SASEGT, per germline. The CDR3 DNA sequence: TGTGCCAGCAGTGAATATAACGTCGCAGGCCCAGATACGCAGTATTTT. Its protein is CASSEYNVAGPDTQYF.

The chain carries TRBV2 and TRBJ1-2; D gene uncertain. This CDR3 contains 13 residues. With 2 bases removed from V and 8 bases from J, the gap between germline ends came to 12 bases. In germline, CDR1 is SNHLY, CDR2 FYNNEI. The CDR3 nucleotides read TGTGCCAGCAGTGAACTCCTAGCGGGAGGCTACACCTTC. This gives the protein CASSELLAGGYTF.

This chain connects TRBV2 to TRBJ2-4; TRBD2 might be the D (6 bases). V dropped 4 bases and J dropped 9 bases, with 13 bases sitting between them. Germline CDR1 reads SNHLY; CDR2 reads FYNNEI. This CDR3 contains 13 residues. CDR3 residues: CASSGQEGSIQYF. The CDR3 DNA reads as TGTGCCAGCAGTGGGCAGGAGGGGAGCATTCAGTACTTC.

The genes are TRBV30 and TRBJ2-5; no firm D call. Germline-derived CDR1 and CDR2 are GTSNPN and SVGIG (reference sequence). CDR3 length: 11 residues. The ends were cut back, 3 bases at V and 2 bases at J, with 4 bases in the middle. CDR3 loop: CAWRQQETQYF. The CDR3 DNA follows: TGTGCCTGGAGGCAGCAAGAGACCCAGTACTTC.

The gene calls are TRBV19 and TRBJ1-4; unclear D gene. This CDR3 has 13 residues. Germline-derived CDR1 and CDR2 are LNHDA and SQIVND (reference sequence). Trimming left V 8 bases short and J 0 bases short, with 7 bases between. CDR3 bases: TGTGCCAGTCGAGGGACAACTAATGAAAAACTGTTTTTT. This sequence encodes CASRGTTNEKLFF. Based on the CDR3 plus reference TRBV19 and TRBJ1-4, the full variable domain is DGGITQSPKYLFRKEGQNVTLSCEQNLNHDAMYWYRQDPGQGLRLIYYSQIVNDFQKGDIAEGYSVSREKKESFPLTVTSAQKNPTAFYLCASRGTTNEKLFFGSGTQLSVL.

The chain couples TRBV5-4 to TRBJ2-4; D gene unclear. Germline V gene lookup returns CDR1 SGHNT and CDR2 YYREEE (reference sequence). The CDR3 totals 16 residues. Trimming pared 4 bases from V and 0 bases from J, leaving 14 bases between. The DNA for the CDR3 is TGTGCCAGCAGCCCAGATTATAACGTAGCCAAAAACATTCAGTACTTC. Translated: CASSPDYNVAKNIQYF.

The sample holds one count of this clone. V gene TRBV6-6 combines with J gene TRBJ2-7; the D is unclear. The CDR3 sequence is 13 residues long. Trimming took off 6 bases at V and 3 bases at J, with 12 bases between the two ends. Germline lookup yields CDR1 MNHNY and CDR2 SVGAGI (reference sequence). CDR3 residues: CASSPDTFYEQYF. For the CDR3, the DNA is TGTGCCAGCAGCCCCGACACCTTCTACGAGCAGTACTTC.

V gene TRBV7-6 combines with J gene TRBJ2-5; 11 nucleotides match TRBD2. Germline-derived CDR1 and CDR2 are SGHVS and FNYEAQ. The CDR3 sequence is 18 residues long. The ends lost 2 bases at V and 1 base at J; junction bases unmatched: 9. Here the CDR3 DNA reads TGTGCCAGCAGCTTATTGGGAAAGCTAGCGGGGGGCCAAGAGACCCAGTACTTC. Its translation: CASSLLGKLAGGQETQYF.

This sequence joins TRBV30 and TRBJ2-4, with 7 positions matching TRBD1. This CDR3 is built from 13 residues. The V gene's germline CDR1 is GTSNPN and CDR2 SVGIG (reference sequence). J lost 4 bases, V lost 8 bases, and 8 bases had no gene match. The DNA of the CDR3 is TGTGCCACAAATACAGGGGTAAAAAACATTCAGTACTTC. It yields the protein CATNTGVKNIQYF. Combining the CDR3 with reference TRBV30 and TRBJ2-4 gives the whole variable domain SQTIHQWPATLVQPVGSPLSLECTVEGTSNPNLYWYRQAAGRGLQLLFYSVGIGQISSEVPQNLSASRPQDRQFILSSKKLLLSDSGFYLCATNTGVKNIQYFGAGTRLSVL.

The chain links TRBV9 to TRBJ2-3; no definite D call. The CDR3 length is 12 residues. Germline CDR1 SGDLS, CDR2 YYNGEE. V was pared by 4 bases and J by 6 bases, with 9 bases between. CDR3 nucleotide sequence: TGTGCCAGCAGCCCAATAATCGATACGCAGTATTTT. Its translation: CASSPIIDTQYF.

This rearrangement joins TRBV5-1 to TRBJ2-3; D unresolved. Trimming cost V 0 bases and J 2 bases, with 7 bases left between them. Germline lookup yields CDR1 SGHRS and CDR2 YFSETQ. The CDR3 has 14 residues. The CDR3 nucleotides read TGCGCCAGCAGCTTGGGCTATAACACAGATACGCAGTATTTT. This codes for CASSLGYNTDTQYF.

This clone was detected a few times. The CDR3 DNA is TGTGCCAGCAGCTCCCCGTCGCGCTCCTACAATGAGCAGTTCTTC. It encodes CASSSPSRSYNEQFF. The chain carries TRBV7-2 and TRBJ2-1; D gene uncertain. In germline, CDR1 is SGHTA, CDR2 FQGNSA. Between the trimmed V and J ends, which lost 4 bases and 0 bases, there was a span of 10 bases. This CDR3 spans 15 amino acids.

This clone has more than one count but fewer than ten. The chain recombines TRBV5-1 with TRBJ2-7, with TRBD2 matching over 9 bases. The germline CDR1 and CDR2 sequences are SGHRS and YFSETQ. This CDR3 region has 15 residues. V shed 2 bases, J shed 5 bases, and the junction held 8 bases outside the gene matches. The CDR3 is CASSLSGLATDEQYF. In DNA, the CDR3 is TGCGCCAGCAGCTTATCGGGACTAGCAACAGACGAGCAGTACTTC.

This clone was counted a few times. The chain has TRBV5-1 and TRBJ1-3, with D maybe TRBD1 (6 bases). CDR1 SGHRS and CDR2 YFSETQ come from the germline V gene. With 0 bases removed from V and 2 bases from J, the gap between germline ends came to 15 bases. The CDR3 has 17 amino acids. The CDR3 spells CASSLVGGHDTGNTIYF. In nucleotides, the CDR3 is TGCGCCAGCAGCTTGGTTGGGGGCCATGATACTGGAAACACCATATATTTT. Using reference TRBV5-1 and TRBJ1-3 for the parts outside the CDR3, the full variable domain is KAGVTQTPRYLIKTRGQQVTLSCSPISGHRSVSWYQQTPGQGLQFLFEYFSETQRNKGNFPGRFSGRQFSNSRSEMNVSTLELGDSALYLCASSLVGGHDTGNTIYFGEGSWLTVV.

V usage is TRBV11-2 and J usage is TRBJ2-7; 10 positions match TRBD2. The CDR3 totals 16 residues. The germline V gene has CDR1 SGHAT and CDR2 FQNNGV. V shed 6 bases and J 3 bases; nucleotides not matched to a gene: 11. In nucleotides, the CDR3 is TGTGCCAGCAGTCCAAGCGGGAGGGGTGTTGGCTACGAGCAGTACTTC. Its translation is CASSPSGRGVGYEQYF.

V and J are TRBV7-9 and TRBJ1-2; D gene unclear. The CDR3 length is 13 residues. V lost 3 bases and J lost 7, with 12 bases in between. Germline V gene data show CDR1 as SEHNR and CDR2 as FQNEAQ (reference sequence). CDR3: CASSFPGGAGYTF. The DNA of the CDR3 is TGTGCCAGCAGCTTTCCGGGAGGAGCTGGCTACACCTTC.

This rearrangement joins TRBV19 to TRBJ1-1; tentative D call: TRBD1 (5 bases). Trimming took off 4 bases at V and 3 bases at J, with 9 bases between the two ends. CDR1 is LNHDA and CDR2 is SQIVND in the germline V gene (reference sequence). The CDR3 is 13 amino acids. The CDR3 sequence is CASSTTVDTEAFF. For the CDR3, the DNA is TGTGCCAGTAGTACGACAGTTGACACTGAAGCTTTCTTT.

This rearrangement joins TRBV30 to TRBJ1-1; D is unresolved. This CDR3 region has 13 residues. V lost 3 bases, J lost 4 bases, and 12 bases lay in between. Germline lookup yields CDR1 GTSNPN and CDR2 SVGIG (reference sequence). This CDR3 is CAWRSSASTEAFF. CDR3 DNA: TGTGCCTGGAGGAGTTCTGCGAGCACTGAAGCTTTCTTT.

V and J are TRBV18 and TRBJ1-1; TRBD1 agrees at 7 bases. The CDR3 contains 19 residues. Germline V lookup: CDR1 KGHSH, CDR2 LQKENI. V was pared by 4 bases and J by 0 bases, with 17 bases of the junction left unmatched. The CDR3 nucleotides read TGTGCCAGCTCACAAACCCTTATACAGGGGCCCTCGATGAACACTGAAGCTTTCTTT. This translates into CASSQTLIQGPSMNTEAFF.

The chain is built from TRBV15 and TRBJ1-4; 10 bases fit TRBD1. Germline trimming cut 3 bases from V and 15 bases from J; bases unmatched to any gene: 16. Germline values: CDR1 LNHNV, CDR2 YYDKDF (reference sequence). The CDR3 extends over 16 amino acids. The CDR3 spells CATSRSTGGEAVEVFF. Written as DNA, the CDR3 is TGTGCCACCAGCAGGTCGACAGGGGGCGAGGCCGTAGAGGTGTTTTTT.

This clone was counted once. The chain employs TRBV19 and TRBJ1-5; tentative D call: TRBD1 (5 bases). CDR1 is LNHDA, CDR2 SQIVND, per germline (reference sequence). There are 15 residues in the CDR3. Trimming took 7 bases from V and 4 from J, leaving 17 bases between them. Here the CDR3 DNA reads TGTGCCAGTACCCCCCCGGGGGAACCTAATCAGCCCCAGCATTTT. Translation gives CASTPPGEPNQPQHF.

The genes are TRBV7-2 and TRBJ2-3; D possibly corresponds to TRBD2 (6 bases). Between the trimmed V and J ends, which lost 1 base and 6 bases, there was a span of 14 bases. From germline, CDR1 is SGHTA and CDR2 FQGNSA. The CDR3 loop spans 15 amino acids. The CDR3 DNA is TGTGCCAGCAGCTTAGGAGCGGGCCTTGCGGATACGCAGTATTTT. Amino acid sequence: CASSLGAGLADTQYF.

A single count supports this clone. The J gene is TRBJ2-7, the V gene TRBV5-1, with 9 bases lining up with TRBD2. The germline V gene encodes CDR1 SGHRS and CDR2 YFSETQ. This CDR3 is built from 15 residues. The V gene end was trimmed by 4 bases and the J gene end by 3 bases; junction bases not matched to a gene: 8. DNA for the CDR3: TGCGCCAGCAGCGGGGGTAGCGGGGGATACTACGAGCAGTACTTC. Translation: CASSGGSGGYYEQYF.

V and J are TRBV2 and TRBJ1-4; TRBD1 might be the D (6 bases). V was cut by 7 bases and J by 5 bases, with 11 bases left in between. This CDR3 comprises 13 residues. Germline-derived CDR1 and CDR2 are SNHLY and FYNNEI. The CDR3 bases are TGTGCCAGCAAGGGGGGAGAGAATGAAAAACTGTTTTTT. It codes for CASKGGENEKLFF.